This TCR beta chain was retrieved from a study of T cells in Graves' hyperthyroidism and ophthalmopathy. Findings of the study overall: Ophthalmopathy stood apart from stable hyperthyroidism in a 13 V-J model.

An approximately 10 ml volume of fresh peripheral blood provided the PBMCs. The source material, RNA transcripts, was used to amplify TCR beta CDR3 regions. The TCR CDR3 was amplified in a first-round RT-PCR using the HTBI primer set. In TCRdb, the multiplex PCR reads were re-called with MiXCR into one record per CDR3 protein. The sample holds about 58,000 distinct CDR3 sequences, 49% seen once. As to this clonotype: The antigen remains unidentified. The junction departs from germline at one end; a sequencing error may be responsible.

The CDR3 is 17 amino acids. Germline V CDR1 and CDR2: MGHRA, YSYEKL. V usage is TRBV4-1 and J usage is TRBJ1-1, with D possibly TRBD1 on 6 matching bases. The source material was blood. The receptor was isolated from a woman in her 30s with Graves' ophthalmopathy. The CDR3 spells CASSQGAGGEGNTEAFF. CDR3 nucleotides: TGCGCCAGCAGCCAAGGAGCTGGGGGCGAGGGAAACACGGAAGCTTTCTTT.